Listed below are T cell receptor beta chains from one sample, sequenced in a study of blood T cell repertoires in COVID-19. Assay: immunoSEQ multiplex PCR; the TCRdb copy retains only in-frame clones and omits some. The sample contains approximately 150,000 clones, around nine tenths of which appear only once. Material: peripheral blood. Every receptor here comes from a woman aged 45-60 years with active or convalescent COVID-19. Both conserved end residues are part of each CDR3. D genes are given only for firm matches. Rows give clone size only sometimes, using once, few, many, or a class for an expanded clone.

v_call	d_call	j_call	clone_size	cdr3_aa	cdr3_nt
TRBV9	.	TRBJ1-5	.	CASSAAPGFGQPQHF	TGTGCCAGCAGCGCGGCTCCAGGGTTCGGTCAGCCCCAGCATTTT
TRBV5-6	.	TRBJ2-3	.	CASSLDRRQDTQYF	TGTGCCAGCAGCTTGGACAGGCGACAAGATACGCAGTATTTT
TRBV9	TRBD2	TRBJ2-3	.	CASSLPTSGGADTQYF	TGTGCCAGCAGCCTCCCGACTAGCGGGGGGGCGGATACGCAGTATTTT
TRBV5-1	TRBD1	TRBJ2-5	few	CASSAGQGMETQYF	TGCGCCAGCAGCGCAGGACAGGGGATGGAGACCCAGTACTTC
TRBV21-1	.	TRBJ1-2	.	CASTKGRQSGYTF	TGTGCCAGCACCAAGGGAAGACAGTCCGGCTACACCTTC
TRBV2	.	TRBJ1-5	once	CASSRSQGYQPQHF	TGTGCCAGCAGCAGGTCCCAGGGGTATCAGCCCCAGCATTTT
TRBV18	TRBD2	TRBJ2-7	.	CASSLGTSGGLAYEQYF	TGTGCCAGCTCACTTGGGACTAGCGGGGGGCTTGCCTACGAGCAGTACTTC
TRBV13	TRBD2	TRBJ2-7	.	CASSSTSGGNYEQYF	TGTGCCAGCAGCTCAACTAGCGGGGGTAACTACGAGCAGTACTTC
TRBV28	.	TRBJ2-3	.	CASREGGEDTQYF	TGTGCCAGCAGGGAGGGAGGTGAAGATACGCAGTATTTT
TRBV4-2	TRBD2	TRBJ2-1	few	CASSPREGQHNEQFF	TGTGCCAGCAGCCCCCGGGAGGGCCAGCACAATGAGCAGTTCTTC
TRBV5-6	TRBD1	TRBJ1-1	.	CASSSRTGRAFF	TGTGCCAGCAGCTCAAGGACAGGGAGAGCTTTCTTT
TRBV6-5	TRBD1	TRBJ1-1	.	CASSYGAGGNTEAFF	TGTGCCAGCAGTTACGGAGCAGGGGGGAACACTGAAGCTTTCTTT
TRBV5-1	TRBD2	TRBJ2-1	.	CASSLLAGASYNEQFF	TGCGCCAGCAGCTTGCTAGCGGGAGCCTCCTACAATGAGCAGTTCTTC
TRBV7-2	.	TRBJ1-1	.	CASSLEARGTEAFF	TGTGCCAGCAGCTTAGAAGCGCGCGGCACTGAAGCTTTCTTT
TRBV4-3	TRBD2	TRBJ2-3	.	CASSQDNNGGFGVTQYF	TGCGCCAGCAGCCAAGATAATAACGGGGGGTTTGGGGTTACGCAGTATTTT
TRBV7-2	TRBD1	TRBJ1-2	.	CASREPGTANYGYTF	TGTGCCAGCAGAGAACCCGGGACAGCTAACTATGGCTACACCTTC
TRBV28	TRBD2	TRBJ2-7	.	CASRLAGTYEQYF	TGTGCCAGCAGGCTAGCGGGAACCTACGAGCAGTACTTC
TRBV19	.	TRBJ1-2	.	CASRDSYYGYTF	TGTGCCAGTAGGGACAGCTACTATGGCTACACCTTC
TRBV30	TRBD1	TRBJ2-3	once	CAWSLQGAYPDTQYF	TGTGCCTGGAGTCTACAGGGGGCGTACCCAGATACGCAGTATTTT
TRBV5-5	.	TRBJ2-7	.	CASSLEGGPYEQYF	TGTGCCAGCAGCTTGGAAGGGGGTCCCTACGAGCAGTACTTC
TRBV18	.	TRBJ2-5	.	CASSGRGETQYF	TGTGCCAGCTCAGGCAGGGGAGAGACCCAGTACTTC
TRBV29-1	TRBD1	TRBJ1-6	.	CSAWTGGDSPLHF	TGCAGCGCATGGACAGGGGGGGATTCACCCCTCCACTTT
TRBV5-1	.	TRBJ2-3	.	CASSSNTRSSDTQYF	TGCGCCAGCAGCTCGAACACAAGGAGTTCAGATACGCAGTATTTT
TRBV9	.	TRBJ1-4	.	CASSPHLRQPGEKLFF	TGTGCCAGCAGCCCCCACCTTAGACAGCCCGGTGAAAAACTGTTTTTT
TRBV2	TRBD1	TRBJ2-1	.	CASSPDRVGDEQFF	TGTGCCAGCAGTCCGGACAGGGTTGGGGATGAGCAGTTCTTC
TRBV5-1	.	TRBJ2-7	.	CASSFGPGPTYEQYF	TGCGCCAGCAGCTTTGGACCAGGGCCAACCTACGAGCAGTACTTC